The 24 T cell receptor beta chains reported below all come from one sample, sequenced in a study of cytomegalovirus exposure and HLA in healthy donors. This table comes from immunoSEQ multiplex PCR, and its TCRdb copy is limited to in-frame clones, with some not included. Of hundreds of thousands of clones listed, more than 75% are singletons. Sequences were obtained from PBMCs. Receptors were obtained from a woman younger than 30 in good health and CMV-seronegative.

This chain joins TRBV6-4 and TRBJ2-3; 12 bases are a match to TRBD2. CDR1 MRHNA and CDR2 SNTAGT come from the germline V gene. CDR3 size: 16 residues. V trimming: 2 bases; J trimming: 5 bases; junction bases outside the gene matches: 5. CDR3 residues: CASSDELAGGIDTQYF. CDR3 in DNA: TGTGCCAGCAGTGACGAACTAGCGGGAGGAATAGATACGCAGTATTTT.

J is TRBJ2-7 and V is TRBV28; a possible D gene is TRBD1 (5 bases). V lost 3 bases to trimming and J lost 2 bases, with 11 bases between them. CDR1 is MDHEN and CDR2 is SYDVKM in the germline V gene. The CDR3 spans 14 residues. Here the CDR3 reads CASSFPGIAYEQYF. DNA of the CDR3: TGTGCCAGCAGTTTCCCAGGGATAGCCTACGAGCAGTACTTC.

This rearrangement joins TRBV18 to TRBJ2-7; possibly TRBD1 for D (6 bases). The germline V gene encodes CDR1 KGHSH and CDR2 LQKENI. The V gene lost 5 bases and the J gene lost 2 bases, with 10 bases spanning the gap. The CDR3 spans 13 residues. DNA for the CDR3: TGTGCCAGCTCAACCACAGGGACCTACGAGCAGTACTTC. Encoded protein: CASSTTGTYEQYF.

The sample holds a few counts of this clone. The chain's CDR3 is CATTYSRDSGNTIYF. The CDR3 coding sequence is TGTGCCACTACCTATTCGCGGGACTCTGGAAACACCATATATTTT. The chain links TRBV19 to TRBJ1-3, with D uncertain. Germline CDR1 is LNHDA and CDR2 is SQIVND (reference sequence). The V and J ends lost 10 bases and 0 bases respectively, with 16 bases between them. This CDR3 has 15 residues. Supplemented by reference TRBV19 and TRBJ1-3, the full variable domain reads DGGITQSPKYLFRKEGQNVTLSCEQNLNHDAMYWYRQDPGQGLRLIYYSQIVNDFQKGDIAEGYSVSREKKESFPLTVTSAQKNPTAFYLCATTYSRDSGNTIYFGEGSWLTVV.

This clone was seen just once. This chain links TRBV7-6 with TRBJ2-3, with D perhaps TRBD1 (6 bases). V was shortened by 4 bases and J by 2 bases, with 10 bases between the two germline ends. The CDR3 has 14 amino acids. The V gene's germline CDR1 is SGHVS and CDR2 FNYEAQ. CDR3 loop: CASSSGGSTDTQYF. The CDR3, as DNA: TGTGCCAGCAGCTCTGGGGGCTCCACAGATACGCAGTATTTT. The whole variable domain, filled in from reference TRBV7-6 and TRBJ2-3, reads GAGVSQSPRYKVTKRGQDVALRCDPISGHVSLYWYRQALGQGPEFLTYFNYEAQQDKSGLPNDRFSAERPEGSISTLTIQRTEQRDSAMYRCASSSGGSTDTQYFGPGTRLTVL.

The chain combines TRBV28 with TRBJ2-3, with a weak D call TRBD2 (7 bases). Germline CDR1 reads MDHEN; CDR2 reads SYDVKM. Trimming removed 2 bases at V and 2 bases at J, with 11 bases between. The length of the CDR3 is 15 residues. The CDR3 region has the DNA TGTGCCAGCAGTTTAGCGGGGGCCACCACAGATACGCAGTATTTT. Its protein is CASSLAGATTDTQYF.

The chain uses TRBV11-2 and TRBJ2-5, with D possibly being TRBD1 (5 bases). Deletions cut 5 bases from V and 5 bases from J, with 12 bases between. The CDR3 length is 13 residues. CDR1 and CDR2 from the germline V gene are SGHAT and FQNNGV. Here the CDR3 DNA reads TGTGCCAGCAGCCCTCGAAAGGGGGAGACCCAGTACTTC. Its translation is CASSPRKGETQYF.

This clone was counted a few times. This rearrangement joins TRBV10-3 to TRBJ2-5; tentative D call: TRBD1 (6 bases). The CDR3 is 13 residues long. CDR1 and CDR2 (germline): ENHRY, SYGVKD. Between the trimmed V and J ends, which lost 6 bases and 5 bases, there was a span of 13 bases. CDR3 region: CAISGTTGETQYF. In nucleotides, the CDR3 is TGTGCCATCAGCGGGACAACAGGGGAGACCCAGTACTTC.

The CDR3 DNA sequence: TGTGCCAGCAGTTCCTCCCTCTTTAGTGAAGCTTTCTTT. This sequence encodes CASSSSLFSEAFF. The V and J genes are TRBV28 and TRBJ1-1; D uncertain. Germline-derived CDR1 and CDR2 are MDHEN and SYDVKM. The V and J ends lost 4 bases and 7 bases respectively, with 13 bases between them. The CDR3 extends over 13 amino acids. Drawing the rest from reference TRBV28 and TRBJ1-1, the complete variable domain is DVKVTQSSRYLVKRTGEKVFLECVQDMDHENMFWYRQDPGLGLRLIYFSYDVKMKEKGDIPEGYSVSREKKERFSLILESASTNQTSMYLCASSSSLFSEAFFGQGTRLTVV.

The chain employs TRBV19 and TRBJ2-1; a weak D match, TRBD2 (5 bases). Trimming took 0 bases from V and 0 from J, leaving 9 bases between them. Germline V lookup: CDR1 LNHDA, CDR2 SQIVND (reference sequence). The CDR3 consists of 16 residues. The CDR3 DNA sequence: TGTGCCAGTAGTATAGAAGGAGGCAGCTCCTACAATGAGCAGTTCTTC. The encoded protein is CASSIEGGSSYNEQFF.

The chain has TRBV30 and TRBJ1-1; no clear D gene. The CDR3 runs 11 residues. V was shortened by 2 bases and J by 8 bases, with 9 bases between the two germline ends. From germline, CDR1 is GTSNPN and CDR2 SVGIG (reference sequence). CDR3 DNA: TGTGCCTGGAGTCCACTACGGGAAGCTTTCTTT. This translates into CAWSPLREAFF.

The chain is built from TRBV19 and TRBJ2-7; 7 nucleotides line up with TRBD2. Germline loops: CDR1 LNHDA, CDR2 SQIVND (reference sequence). CDR3 length: 16 residues. Trimming took 5 bases from V and 3 from J; bases not matched to a gene: 13. CDR3: CASSRVITSVGYEQYF. In DNA form, the CDR3 reads TGTGCCAGTAGTCGCGTGATTACTAGCGTCGGCTACGAGCAGTACTTC.

The chain combines TRBV6-6 with TRBJ1-5; TRBD1 agrees at 9 bases. Germline loops: CDR1 MNHNY, CDR2 SVGAGI (reference sequence). J was trimmed by 1 base and V by 6 bases; bases with no gene match: 1. CDR3 length equals 14 residues. The CDR3 sequence is CASRDRGSNQPQHF. CDR3 bases: TGTGCCAGCAGGGACAGGGGAAGCAATCAGCCCCAGCATTTT.

The chain carries TRBV11-3 and TRBJ2-1; 9 bases align to TRBD2. V lost 2 bases to trimming and J lost 8 bases; unmatched junction nucleotides: 7. The CDR3 loop spans 15 amino acids. The germline CDR1 and CDR2 sequences are SGHNT and YENEEA. The CDR3 DNA sequence: TGTGCCAGCAGCTTACGCGGGAGGGCCCTCGATGAGCAGTTCTTC. The encoded protein is CASSLRGRALDEQFF.

This clone was found a few times. This chain uses TRBV19 with TRBJ2-1, with TRBD2 matching over 10 bases. The CDR3 loop spans 17 amino acids. After removal of 4 bases from V and 1 base from J, the junction contained 7 bases not matched to a gene. Germline-derived CDR1 and CDR2 are LNHDA and SQIVND (reference sequence). The CDR3 nucleotides read TGTGCCAGTAGTACCAGACGGACTAGCGGATCCTACAATGAGCAGTTCTTC. Encoded protein: CASSTRRTSGSYNEQFF.

The V gene is TRBV27, the J gene TRBJ1-2; D is unclear. This CDR3 region has 13 residues. V shed 6 bases and J shed 6 bases, with 14 bases lying between them. Germline V gene sequence: CDR1 MNHEY, CDR2 SMNVEV (reference sequence). CDR3 in amino acids: CASRNQPRDGYTF. The CDR3 nucleotides read TGTGCCAGCAGAAACCAGCCGAGGGATGGCTACACCTTC.

This clone was picked up a small number of times. The V gene is TRBV25-1, the J gene TRBJ1-2; no reliable D call. The CDR3 has 11 amino acids. Germline V gives CDR1 MGHDK, CDR2 SYGVNS. Trimming removed 10 bases at V and 5 bases at J, with 11 bases between. DNA for the CDR3: TGTGCCACCGGTGACGGGTATGGCTACACCTTC. Its translation is CATGDGYGYTF.

The chain has TRBV2 and TRBJ2-6, with no clear D. This CDR3 region has 19 residues. The germline gives CDR1 SNHLY, CDR2 FYNNEI. V dropped 2 bases and J dropped 0 bases, with 17 bases sitting between them. CDR3 DNA: TGTGCCAGCAGTGAAAGTGTGCTTGGCAGAAGCTCTGGGGCCAACGTCCTGACTTTC. Translation gives CASSESVLGRSSGANVLTF.

The gene calls are TRBV5-1 and TRBJ1-5; no reliable D call. The V and J ends lost 1 base and 4 bases respectively, with 6 bases between them. This CDR3 is 13 amino acids long. Germline V gene data show CDR1 as SGHRS and CDR2 as YFSETQ. The CDR3 sequence is CASSLNINQPQHF. CDR3 nucleotides: TGCGCCAGCAGCTTGAACATTAATCAGCCCCAGCATTTT.

CDR3 region: CASSTYRGERNQPQHF. The DNA for the CDR3 is TGTGCCAGCAGCACCTACCGGGGGGAGCGCAATCAGCCCCAGCATTTT. J is TRBJ1-5 and V is TRBV7-9, with D perhaps matching TRBD1 (5 bases). This CDR3 has 16 residues. CDR1 and CDR2 from the germline V gene are SEHNR and FQNEAQ (reference sequence). V was pared by 5 bases and J by 2 bases, with 16 bases between.

V is TRBV19 and J is TRBJ1-1, with 10 bases matching TRBD1. The CDR3 spans 15 residues. V lost 3 bases to trimming and J lost 4 bases; unmatched junction nucleotides: 5. The germline V gene encodes CDR1 LNHDA and CDR2 SQIVND (reference sequence). CDR3 sequence (DNA): TGTGCCAGTAGTATCTGGGGACAGGGGACCACTGAAGCTTTCTTT. Its translation: CASSIWGQGTTEAFF.

This clone has a handful of counts. The rearrangement uses TRBV5-1 and TRBJ1-5; no clear D. Germline-derived CDR1 and CDR2 are SGHRS and YFSETQ. Trimming stripped 3 bases from V and 3 bases from J, with 7 bases between. This CDR3 is 13 amino acids long. The CDR3 sequence is CASSSSPNQPQHF. CDR3 nucleotides: TGCGCCAGCAGCTCAAGCCCCAATCAGCCCCAGCATTTT. The variable domain in full, completed from reference TRBV5-1 and TRBJ1-5, reads KAGVTQTPRYLIKTRGQQVTLSCSPISGHRSVSWYQQTPGQGLQFLFEYFSETQRNKGNFPGRFSGRQFSNSRSEMNVSTLELGDSALYLCASSSSPNQPQHFGDGTRLSIL.

This rearrangement joins TRBV27 to TRBJ1-2; D is uncertain. Trimming stripped 7 bases from V and 7 bases from J, with 19 bases between. CDR1 and CDR2 (germline): MNHEY, SMNVEV (reference sequence). This CDR3 region has 14 residues. CDR3 bases: TGTGCCAGCAAGGTGTTGAGGGCGTCAAGTGGCTACACCTTC. Its translation is CASKVLRASSGYTF.

The gene calls are TRBV28 and TRBJ1-2; D is uncertain. Germline V gene sequence: CDR1 MDHEN, CDR2 SYDVKM. Trimming stripped 2 bases from V and 4 bases from J, with 8 bases between. This CDR3 contains 13 residues. As DNA, the CDR3 is TGTGCCAGCAGTTTAATGGGGAGCTATGGCTACACCTTC. This encodes CASSLMGSYGYTF.